This TCR beta chain was sequenced during a study of cytomegalovirus exposure and HLA in healthy donors. Of note for this clone: Other nucleotide sequences in the sample specify the same CDR3.

V lost 0 bases, J lost 3 bases, and 2 bases stayed unmatched. The CDR3 loop spans 14 amino acids. The germline V gene has CDR1 SGDLS and CDR2 YYNGEE. PCR primers comprised 60 Vbeta and 13 Jbeta primers. This table comes from immunoSEQ multiplex PCR, and its TCRdb copy is limited to in-frame clones, with some not included. Seen here are some 150,000 clones, 70% to 80% observed once, and the top ten hold more than 3%. This TCR was sampled from a man aged 30 to 39 in good health and CMV-seropositive. The chain links TRBV9 to TRBJ1-2, with 7 bases that match TRBD1. Specimen: PBMCs. CDR3 region: CASSVGGGDYGYTF. The CDR3 DNA reads TGTGCCAGCAGCGTAGGAGGGGGCGACTATGGCTACACCTTC.